This T cell receptor beta chain was identified during a study of blood T cell repertoires in COVID-19. The V gene lost 5 bases and the J gene lost 4 bases, with 4 bases spanning the gap. The CDR3 is 11 residues long. From germline, CDR1 is WSHSY and CDR2 SAAADI. Here immunoSEQ multiplex PCR was the method, and the copy in TCRdb shows in-frame clones only, minus some. The sample lists hundreds of thousands of clones, over 65% occurring once. V gene TRBV10-2 combines with J gene TRBJ2-3; unclear D gene. This receptor was identified in a woman older than 75 with acute or convalescent COVID-19. Input material: peripheral blood. CDR3 nucleotide sequence: TGCGCCAGCAGTCCCTCAGATACGCAGTATTTT. It specifies CASSPSDTQYF.